This T cell receptor beta chain was documented in a study of cytomegalovirus exposure and HLA in healthy donors. Study-wide context: One earlier analysis, a look at 150 million to 200 million T cells, found roughly 120 million unique TCR beta sequences.

13 Jbeta primers and 60 Vbeta primers were used for the PCR. The assay was immunoSEQ multiplex PCR, and TCRdb's table has in-frame clones only and misses some. The sample table includes about 74,000 clones. This CDR3 spans 12 amino acids. Trimming left V 5 bases short and J 5 bases short, with 9 bases between. CDR1 is MNHEY, CDR2 SVGAGI, per germline. Specimen: PBMCs. The source of this sequence is a female donor in good health and CMV-seropositive. V is TRBV6-5 and J is TRBJ1-2; D not certain. Here the CDR3 DNA reads TGTGCCAGCAGTGGACCGGGATATGGCTACACCTTC. The encoded protein is CASSGPGYGYTF.